This T cell receptor (beta chain) came from a study of monozygotic twins with inflammatory bowel disease. In regard to this clonotype: What it binds is unknown.

For each CDR3 protein, TCRdb gives one entry from its re-call of the 5' RACE reads, without DNA. The repertoire shows around 150,000 distinct CDR3 sequences; the top ten hold approximately 3%. This CDR3 region has 13 residues. Germline loops: CDR1 MNHEY, CDR2 SVGAGI. General study points: Reduced clonotype sharing with other individuals was observed in IBD patients relative to healthy twins, especially with disease activity.

This clonotype originated in a human donor with ulcerative colitis or Crohn's disease, or a healthy co-twin of an affected twin (not recorded which). V and J are TRBV6-5 and TRBJ2-7. What was sequenced was blood. This CDR3 is CASSYWGSYEQYF.